The 27 T cell receptor beta chains presented below share a single source sample, sequenced in a study of shared clonotypes between healthy human individuals. Method: immunoSEQ multiplex PCR; TCRdb's copy keeps in-frame clones and lacks some. The sample consists of over a million clones, approximately 80% of them appearing once. Sequencing used memory CD4+ T cells from PBMCs. The subset was: CD45RA-negative fraction. These receptors originate from a man aged 18 to 29 in good health. Some clones in this sample may be carry-over from other donors' samples.

There are a few counts of this clone. The sample holds other DNA sequences that translate to the same CDR3. The chain carries TRBV5-1 and TRBJ1-3; D not certain. This CDR3 has 14 residues. V shed 2 bases and J shed 0 bases, with 6 bases lying between them. Germline values: CDR1 SGHRS, CDR2 YFSETQ. In nucleotides, the CDR3 is TGCGCCAGCAGCTTTGGGGTCTCTGGAAACACCATATATTTT. Translating it yields CASSFGVSGNTIYF.

As regards this clone: A much larger clone lies one base from this, so it may be a read error. V and J are TRBV9 and TRBJ2-6; D is possibly TRBD1 (6 bases). The CDR3 is 17 residues long. In germline, CDR1 is SGDLS, CDR2 YYNGEE. Trimming removed 4 bases from V and 0 bases from J, with 14 bases in between. This CDR3 is CASSSKTGPSGANVLTF. DNA of the CDR3: TGTGCCAGCAGCTCGAAGACAGGCCCCTCTGGGGCCAACGTCCTGACTTTC.

The table lists this clone with a few counts. This rearrangement joins TRBV7-7 to TRBJ2-3, with 15 bases fitting TRBD2. From germline, CDR1 is SSHAT and CDR2 FNYEAQ (reference sequence). The trim removed 4 bases at V and 5 bases at J, leaving 1 base unmatched. This CDR3 comprises 15 residues. CDR3 amino acids: CASSSGLAGGDTQYF. In DNA, the CDR3 is TGTGCCAGCAGCTCGGGACTAGCGGGAGGAGATACGCAGTATTTT.

The V and J genes are TRBV18 and TRBJ1-1, with D possibly being TRBD1 (5 bases). CDR1 and CDR2 (germline): KGHSH, LQKENI. With 6 bases removed from V and 4 bases from J, the gap between germline ends came to 12 bases. The CDR3 length is 13 residues. CDR3 sequence (DNA): TGTGCCAGCTCGGAAGCCAGGGCCACTGAAGCTTTCTTT. Protein sequence: CASSEARATEAFF.

The count of this clone is one. The chain couples TRBV15 to TRBJ1-3, with 8 bases matching TRBD1. V lost 5 bases, J lost 0 bases, and 9 bases stayed unmatched. This CDR3 region has 17 residues. The germline gives CDR1 LNHNV, CDR2 YYDKDF (reference sequence). This chain's CDR3 is CATSGVTGELSGNTIYF. As DNA, the CDR3 is TGTGCCACCAGCGGCGTGACAGGGGAACTCTCTGGAAACACCATATATTTT.

The CDR3 spells CASSVGGPQTDTQYF. In DNA form, the CDR3 reads TGTGCCAGCAGCGTAGGGGGACCTCAAACAGATACGCAGTATTTT. This rearrangement joins TRBV9 to TRBJ2-3; either TRBD1 or TRBD2 may fit D (5 bases each). Germline CDR1 is SGDLS and CDR2 is YYNGEE. The CDR3 runs to 15 residues. V was shortened by 0 bases and J by 3 bases, with 11 bases between the two germline ends.

The genes are TRBV6-1 and TRBJ1-1, with D perhaps matching TRBD1 (5 bases). The CDR3 covers 15 residues. V lost 2 bases and J lost 5, with 15 bases in between. From germline, CDR1 is MNHNS and CDR2 SASEGT. The CDR3 coding sequence is TGTGCCAGCAGTGAATTTGGGGTGGGGCGGACTGAAGCTTTCTTT. Protein: CASSEFGVGRTEAFF.

Many counts were recorded for this clone. This chain uses TRBV7-2 with TRBJ2-5; tentatively, D is TRBD2 (5 bases). Deletions cut 5 bases from V and 2 bases from J, with 15 bases between. Germline CDR1 is SGHTA and CDR2 is FQGNSA. The CDR3 spans 15 residues. The CDR3 nucleotides are TGTGCCAGCAGCCCCGGGGTCCGGGCTCAAGAGACCCAGTACTTC. This gives the protein CASSPGVRAQETQYF.

This sequence joins TRBV5-6 and TRBJ1-2, with TRBD1 matching 7 bases. This CDR3 spans 15 amino acids. Germline V gives CDR1 SGHDT, CDR2 YYEEEE. V dropped 4 bases and J dropped 2; count of bases not matched to a gene: 8. The CDR3 nucleotides read TGTGCCAGCAGCCCGGGGGACAGACCCAACTATGGCTACACCTTC. Protein sequence: CASSPGDRPNYGYTF.

To note about this clone: Other DNA sequences in this specimen translate into the identical CDR3. The chain couples TRBV28 to TRBJ1-2, with TRBD1 matching over 7 bases. The germline V gene encodes CDR1 MDHEN and CDR2 SYDVKM. The CDR3 runs to 12 residues. The trim removed 2 bases at V and 8 bases at J, leaving 2 bases unmatched. The CDR3 reads CASSLATGGYTF. DNA of the CDR3: TGTGCCAGCAGTTTAGCGACAGGGGGCTACACCTTC.

This clone occurred once. Other DNA sequences within the sample encode an identical CDR3. The chain combines TRBV19 with TRBJ1-5, with TRBD1 as a possible D gene (6 bases). Trimming left V 8 bases short and J 2 bases short, with 7 bases between. Germline V lookup: CDR1 LNHDA, CDR2 SQIVND (reference sequence). This CDR3 comprises 12 residues. The CDR3 reads CASRQGNQPQHF. DNA of the CDR3: TGTGCCAGTCGACAGGGCAATCAGCCCCAGCATTTT. The full variable domain, with the rest looked up from reference TRBV19 and TRBJ1-5, is DGGITQSPKYLFRKEGQNVTLSCEQNLNHDAMYWYRQDPGQGLRLIYYSQIVNDFQKGDIAEGYSVSREKKESFPLTVTSAQKNPTAFYLCASRQGNQPQHFGDGTRLSIL.

This chain uses TRBV20-1 with TRBJ1-2, with D tentatively TRBD1 (6 bases). CDR1 and CDR2 from the germline V gene are DFQATT and SNEGSKA (reference sequence). V lost 5 bases and J lost 12, with 13 bases in between. The CDR3 length is 10 residues. The CDR3 DNA reads as TGCAGTGCTTCCGGACAGCTCAACACCTTC. Its translation: CSASGQLNTF.

The J gene is TRBJ1-1, the V gene TRBV30; no definite D call. Trimming cost V 0 bases and J 1 base, with 6 bases left between them. The CDR3 runs 13 residues. Germline lookup yields CDR1 GTSNPN and CDR2 SVGIG (reference sequence). The CDR3, as DNA: TGTGCCTGGAGTGTTGGGAGGAACACTGAAGCTTTCTTT. Translation: CAWSVGRNTEAFF.

This clone was seen at least ten times. The chain couples TRBV2 to TRBJ2-3; D unresolved. Germline values: CDR1 SNHLY, CDR2 FYNNEI. The CDR3 spans 15 residues. V was trimmed by 8 bases and J by 2 bases, leaving 17 bases between them. The CDR3 loop reads CASLLLARTTDTQYF. The DNA of the CDR3 is TGTGCCAGCCTTCTCCTGGCTAGAACCACAGATACGCAGTATTTT. The complete variable domain, with remaining parts taken from reference TRBV2 and TRBJ2-3, reads EPEVTQTPSHQVTQMGQEVILRCVPISNHLYFYWYRQILGQKVEFLVSFYNNEISEKSEIFDDQFSVERPDGSNFTLKIRSTKLEDSAMYFCASLLLARTTDTQYFGPGTRLTVL.

V and J are TRBV11-2 and TRBJ1-2; 8 nucleotides line up with TRBD1. There are 15 residues in the CDR3. Germline-derived CDR1 and CDR2 are SGHAT and FQNNGV. V shed 6 bases, J shed 3 bases, and the junction held 9 bases outside the gene matches. The CDR3 region has the DNA TGTGCCAGCAGTCCTACTACAGGGGGACACTATGGCTACACCTTC. Its translation: CASSPTTGGHYGYTF.

V usage is TRBV5-1 and J usage is TRBJ2-1; maybe TRBD1 (5 bases). The V end lost 0 bases, the J end lost 15 bases, and 16 bases lay between the germline ends. The V gene's germline CDR1 is SGHRS and CDR2 YFSETQ. The CDR3 length is 13 residues. The CDR3 spells CASSLEGPSQGFF. For the CDR3, the DNA is TGCGCCAGCAGCTTGGAGGGGCCTTCCCAAGGGTTCTTC.

The chain has TRBV7-2 and TRBJ2-3; 11 nucleotides line up with TRBD2. The trim removed 5 bases at V and 2 bases at J, leaving 9 bases unmatched. Germline loops: CDR1 SGHTA, CDR2 FQGNSA. The CDR3 is made up of 17 amino acids. The CDR3 region has the DNA TGTGCCAGCAGCCTTGGACTAGCGGGCCCCGCCACAGATACGCAGTATTTT. This gives the protein CASSLGLAGPATDTQYF.

The V and J genes are TRBV28 and TRBJ1-2, with D unclear. The CDR3 is made up of 13 amino acids. V lost 5 bases and J lost 3, with 10 bases in between. CDR1 and CDR2 from the germline V gene are MDHEN and SYDVKM. CDR3: CASSRADDYGYTF. CDR3 DNA sequence: TGTGCCAGCAGTAGGGCGGATGACTATGGCTACACCTTC.

This chain links TRBV19 with TRBJ1-5; possibly TRBD1 for D (6 bases). V lost 4 bases to trimming and J lost 4 bases, with 11 bases between them. CDR1 and CDR2 (germline): LNHDA, SQIVND (reference sequence). The CDR3 is 14 amino acids. CDR3 DNA sequence: TGTGCCAGTAGTACGTTACAGGGTAATCAGCCCCAGCATTTT. It codes for CASSTLQGNQPQHF.

The chain couples TRBV6-1 to TRBJ2-2, with D possibly matching TRBD2 (5 bases). The CDR3 sequence is 14 residues long. CDR1 MNHNS and CDR2 SASEGT come from the germline V gene. V lost 7 bases and J 2 bases, leaving 11 bases between the germline ends. The CDR3 is CASTFGINTGELFF. The CDR3 coding sequence is TGTGCCAGCACTTTCGGGATTAACACCGGGGAGCTGTTTTTT.

The chain joins TRBV5-1 to TRBJ2-5, with 7 bases that match TRBD2. CDR3 length: 14 residues. CDR1 and CDR2 (germline): SGHRS, YFSETQ. The V segment lost 4 bases and the J segment 1 base; nucleotides outside the gene matches: 4. The CDR3: CASSPRGVQETQYF. The CDR3 DNA reads as TGCGCCAGCAGCCCTCGGGGGGTCCAAGAGACCCAGTACTTC.

For this clone: With a much larger clone just one base away, this may be a read error. V and J are TRBV6-4 and TRBJ1-5; a possible D gene is TRBD1 (5 bases). Trimming took off 5 bases at V and 1 base at J, with 6 bases between the two ends. Germline values: CDR1 MRHNA, CDR2 SNTAGT. This CDR3 is 13 amino acids long. As DNA, the CDR3 is TGTGCCAGCAGTCGGGACAGCAATCAGCCCCAGCATTTT. As protein: CASSRDSNQPQHF.

Worth noting for this clone: It may be a read error: a sequence one base away is much more abundant. The genes are TRBV28 and TRBJ1-3; maybe TRBD1 (6 bases). From germline, CDR1 is MDHEN and CDR2 SYDVKM. Deletions cut 7 bases from V and 4 bases from J, with 8 bases between. CDR3 length: 12 residues. The CDR3 is CASIDRGNTIYF. CDR3 coding DNA: TGTGCCAGCATCGACAGGGGAAACACCATATATTTT. Full variable domain (remainder filled in from reference TRBV28 and TRBJ1-3): DVKVTQSSRYLVKRTGEKVFLECVQDMDHENMFWYRQDPGLGLRLIYFSYDVKMKEKGDIPEGYSVSREKKERFSLILESASTNQTSMYLCASIDRGNTIYFGEGSWLTVV.

This chain connects TRBV5-1 to TRBJ1-1; D not certain. The CDR3 is 15 amino acids. Trimming removed 3 bases from V and 3 bases from J, with 15 bases in between. Germline V CDR1 and CDR2: SGHRS, YFSETQ. The CDR3 DNA sequence: TGCGCCAGCAGCTCCCGGCAAGCCGGGGACACTGAAGCTTTCTTT. It specifies CASSSRQAGDTEAFF.

V usage is TRBV6-1 and J usage is TRBJ1-5; D ambiguous. V was pared by 5 bases and J by 3 bases, with 8 bases between. Germline V gene sequence: CDR1 MNHNS, CDR2 SASEGT. The CDR3 has 13 amino acids. The CDR3 spells CASSQRLNQPQHF. The DNA of the CDR3 is TGTGCCAGCAGTCAAAGGCTCAATCAGCCCCAGCATTTT.

This rearrangement joins TRBV4-1 to TRBJ2-5; 8 bases align to TRBD2. Germline values: CDR1 MGHRA, CDR2 YSYEKL. This CDR3 comprises 15 residues. Germline trimming cut 3 bases from V and 2 bases from J; bases unmatched to any gene: 5. The chain's CDR3 is CASSQALAEQETQYF. The CDR3 DNA follows: TGCGCCAGCAGCCAGGCACTAGCGGAGCAAGAGACCCAGTACTTC.

Worth noting for this clone: Different DNA sequences within this sample yield the same CDR3. The gene calls are TRBV5-1 and TRBJ2-1, with D perhaps TRBD1 (5 bases). V lost 0 bases and J 5 bases, leaving 9 bases between the germline ends. This CDR3 spans 14 amino acids. Germline CDR1 is SGHRS and CDR2 is YFSETQ. The CDR3 region is CASSLGPGNNEQFF. The CDR3 bases are TGCGCCAGCAGCTTGGGCCCAGGGAACAATGAGCAGTTCTTC.